This is a list of T cell receptor beta chains from one sample in a study of blood T cell repertoires in COVID-19. This table comes from immunoSEQ multiplex PCR, and its TCRdb copy is limited to in-frame clones, with some not included. The data hold around 290,000 clones, with approximately 86% observed a single time. Sequenced: peripheral blood. These receptor sequences come from a woman in her sixties or seventies with COVID-19, enrolled during active disease. CDR3s include the opening cysteine and the closing phenylalanine or tryptophan. The listing skips clone size in some rows; elsewhere it reads once, few, many or a size class.

v_gene	j_gene	abundance	CDR3aa
TRBV7-2	TRBJ1-1	NA	CASSLGRGNTEAFF
TRBV7-3	TRBJ2-2	NA	CASSPTSGGYTGELFF
TRBV7-6	TRBJ2-7	NA	CASSQGQGWSYEQYF
TRBV14	TRBJ2-1	NA	CASSQGTAYYNEQFF
TRBV10-2	TRBJ2-7	once	CASSILGEAYEQYF
TRBV5-1	TRBJ1-4	NA	CASSLEIGTGNEKLFF
TRBV24-1	TRBJ2-3	few	CATSEPLGADTQYF
TRBV2	TRBJ2-3	NA	CASHITSGGAGGTDTQYF
TRBV5-1	TRBJ2-4	NA	CASSLGQSLAKNIQYF
TRBV7-2	TRBJ2-7	NA	CASSFEGSYEQYF
TRBV4-3	TRBJ1-3	few	CASSQDSANSGNTIYF
TRBV27	TRBJ1-2	NA	CASSPISGGGGYTF
TRBV4-3	TRBJ2-7	NA	CASSQEVIGAGGTYEQYF